This T cell receptor (beta chain) was sequenced during a study of T cells in women clearing cervical HPV infection. Germline CDR1 is SGHRS and CDR2 is YFSETQ. J was trimmed by 5 bases and V by 5 bases; bases with no gene match: 7. The CDR3 loop spans 14 amino acids. This table comes from immunoSEQ multiplex PCR, and its TCRdb copy is limited to in-frame clones, with some not included. The sample totals about 40,000 clones. Prevalent HPV16 infections were excluded; only incident single HPV16 infections included. To note about this clone: The read finishes 3 residues shy of the CDR3 end, and the germline J gene is used to complete it.

The rearrangement uses TRBV5-1 and TRBJ2-1, with 7 bases lining up with TRBD1. Input material: blood buffy coat. The TCR was taken from a woman aged 18-69 years with a cervical HPV16 infection that either progressed to CIN3+ or cleared (not recorded which). The CDR3 sequence is CASSRGTVDNEQFF. CDR3 DNA, as far as it was read: TGCGCCAGCAGTCGTGGGACAGTAGACAATGAG.